Listed below are T cell receptor beta chains from one sample, sequenced in a study of vaccination and CD4 T cells after COVID-19. From the PCR reads, TCRdb called clonotypes with MiXCR, one entry per CDR3 protein. The table records roughly 7,500 distinct CDR3 sequences, roughly three quarters of them present only once. These receptors' targets are unknown. The specimen sequenced was CD4+ T cells from blood, cultured in vitro. Receptors were obtained from a human donor who had recovered from COVID-19. Both conserved end residues are trimmed from each CDR3.

j_call v_call cdr3_aa
TRBJ1-6 TRBV6-2/TRBV6-3 ASSELNSPLH
TRBJ1-2 TRBV19 ASTNREQQPRYGYT
TRBJ1-6 TRBV7-6 ASSLADPGVSPLH
TRBJ2-3 TRBV20-1 SASLRQGAGTDTQY
TRBJ1-2 TRBV30 AWSVNNYGYT
TRBJ1-2 TRBV7-3 ASSPQPGAGVPMGYT
TRBJ2-2 TRBV20-1 GAVGRGAANTGELF
TRBJ2-2 TRBV4-1 ASSQGTGPGELF
TRBJ1-2 TRBV30 AWSPPNYGYT
TRBJ1-5 TRBV24-1 ATSVRPGNQPQH
TRBJ2-5 TRBV5-1 ASSLAVGLVQETQY
TRBJ1-2 TRBV27 ASGQYRGNYGYT
TRBJ2-7 TRBV4-1 ASSLERSGLTYEQY
TRBJ2-1 TRBV10-3 ATNRPGRGDEQF
TRBJ2-7 TRBV27 ASSLYGTPWDEQY
TRBJ2-3 TRBV15 ATSRGRGADTQY
TRBJ1-1 TRBV7-2 ASSLPGQGGTEAF
TRBJ2-7 TRBV5-6 ASSRLAGGTYEQY
TRBJ2-4 TRBV19 ASSPTGEYIQY
TRBJ2-3 TRBV7-2 ASSRSTDTQY
TRBJ1-1 TRBV27 ASSLQGGNTEAF
TRBJ1-1 TRBV10-2 ATRKPGNTEAF
TRBJ1-2 TRBV10-1 ASSPRQGALLRPDYGYT
TRBJ1-3 TRBV7-2 ASSRRGLLGNTIY
TRBJ2-7 TRBV2 ASSVGPEQY
TRBJ1-1 TRBV7-8 ASSRTGGTSNTEAF
TRBJ2-7 TRBV20-1 SAGPDHTVHEQY